This entry concerns a single T cell receptor beta chain. Its specificity is unknown. The sample belongs to a study of blood T cells in healthy people across ages. About the study: About one barcoded TCR beta cDNA was captured per two T cells.

The study's findings and limits: Per-million-T-cell TCR beta diversity fell roughly linearly with age. Naive and antigen-experienced cells were not separated, limiting conclusive comparison.

It was with a sample-barcoded 5' primer and a J-beta primer mix that a second PCR of roughly 7 to 12 cycles was run. TCRdb re-called the 5' RACE reads with MiXCR, one entry per CDR3 protein. Among approximately 730,000 distinct CDR3 sequences listed, roughly 44% were seen once. Each donor gave 9.5 to 10 milliliters of peripheral blood. The specimen sequenced was blood. The receptor was isolated from a woman aged 55 to 70 in good health.

The CDR3 protein is CASSVAGKETQYF. As DNA, the CDR3 is TGTGCCAGCAGTGTTGCAGGGAAAGAGACCCAGTACTTC. This chain uses TRBV12-3 or TRBV12-4 with TRBJ2-7; tentatively, D is TRBD1 (5 bases). The assigned J gene may be wrong: the sequence end matches TRBJ2-5 better. CDR3 size: 13 residues.